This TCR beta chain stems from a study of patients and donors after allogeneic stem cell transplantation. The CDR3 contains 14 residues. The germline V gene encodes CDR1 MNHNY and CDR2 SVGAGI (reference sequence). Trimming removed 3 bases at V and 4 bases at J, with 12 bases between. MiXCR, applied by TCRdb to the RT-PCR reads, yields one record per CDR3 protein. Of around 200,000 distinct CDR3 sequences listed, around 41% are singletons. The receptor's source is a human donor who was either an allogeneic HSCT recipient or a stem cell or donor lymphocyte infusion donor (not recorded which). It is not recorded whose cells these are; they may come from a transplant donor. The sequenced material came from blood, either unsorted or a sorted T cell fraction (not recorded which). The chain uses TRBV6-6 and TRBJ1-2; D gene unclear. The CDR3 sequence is CASSYRGLAYGYTF. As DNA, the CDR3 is TGTGCCAGCAGTTATCGGGGTCTGGCCTATGGCTACACCTTC.